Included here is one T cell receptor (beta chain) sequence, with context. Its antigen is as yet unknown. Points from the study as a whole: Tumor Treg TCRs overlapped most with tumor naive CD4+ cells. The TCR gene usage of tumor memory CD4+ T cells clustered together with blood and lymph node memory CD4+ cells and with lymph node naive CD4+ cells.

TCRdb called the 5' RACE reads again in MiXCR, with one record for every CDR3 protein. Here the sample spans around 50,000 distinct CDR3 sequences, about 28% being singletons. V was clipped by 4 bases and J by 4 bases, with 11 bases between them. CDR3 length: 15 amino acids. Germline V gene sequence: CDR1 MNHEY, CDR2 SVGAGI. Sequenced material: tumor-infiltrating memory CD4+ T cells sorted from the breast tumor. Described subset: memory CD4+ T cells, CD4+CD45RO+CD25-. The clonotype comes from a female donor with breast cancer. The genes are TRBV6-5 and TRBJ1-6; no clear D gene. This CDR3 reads CASSFGLGYNSPLHF. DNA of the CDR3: TGTGCCAGCAGTTTCGGGTTGGGATATAATTCACCCCTCCACTTT.